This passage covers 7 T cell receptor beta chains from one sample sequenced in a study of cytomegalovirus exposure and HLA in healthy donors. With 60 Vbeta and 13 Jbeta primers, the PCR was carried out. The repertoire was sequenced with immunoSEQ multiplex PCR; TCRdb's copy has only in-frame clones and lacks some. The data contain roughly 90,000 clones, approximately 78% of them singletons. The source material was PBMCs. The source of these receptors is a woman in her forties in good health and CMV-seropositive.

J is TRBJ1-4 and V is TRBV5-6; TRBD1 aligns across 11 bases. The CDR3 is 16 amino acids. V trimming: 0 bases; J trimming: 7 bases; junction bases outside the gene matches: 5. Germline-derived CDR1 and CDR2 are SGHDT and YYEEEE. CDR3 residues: CASSLGAGTGGEKLFF. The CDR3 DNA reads TGTGCCAGCAGCTTGGGAGCCGGGACAGGGGGTGAAAAACTGTTTTTT.

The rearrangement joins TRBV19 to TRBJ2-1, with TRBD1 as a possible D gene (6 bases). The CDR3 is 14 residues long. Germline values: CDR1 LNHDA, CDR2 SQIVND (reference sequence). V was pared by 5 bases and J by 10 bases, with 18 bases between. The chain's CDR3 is CASSPTRQDREQFF. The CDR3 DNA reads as TGTGCCAGTAGTCCGACTCGACAGGACCGAGAGCAGTTCTTC. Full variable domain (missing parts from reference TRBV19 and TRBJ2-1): DGGITQSPKYLFRKEGQNVTLSCEQNLNHDAMYWYRQDPGQGLRLIYYSQIVNDFQKGDIAEGYSVSREKKESFPLTVTSAQKNPTAFYLCASSPTRQDREQFFGPGTRLTVL.

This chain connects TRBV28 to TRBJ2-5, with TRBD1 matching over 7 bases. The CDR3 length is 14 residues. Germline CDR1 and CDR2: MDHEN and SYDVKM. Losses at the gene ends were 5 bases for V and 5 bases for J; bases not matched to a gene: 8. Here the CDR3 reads CASSVEQGWETQYF. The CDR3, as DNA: TGTGCCAGCAGTGTTGAACAGGGGTGGGAGACCCAGTACTTC.

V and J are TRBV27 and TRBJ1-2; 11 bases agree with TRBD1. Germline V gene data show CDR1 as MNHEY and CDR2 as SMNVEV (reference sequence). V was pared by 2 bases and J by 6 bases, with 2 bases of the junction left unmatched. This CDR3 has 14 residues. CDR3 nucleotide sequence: TGTGCCAGCAGTTTAGGGACAGGGGGAAATGGCTACACCTTC. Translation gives CASSLGTGGNGYTF.

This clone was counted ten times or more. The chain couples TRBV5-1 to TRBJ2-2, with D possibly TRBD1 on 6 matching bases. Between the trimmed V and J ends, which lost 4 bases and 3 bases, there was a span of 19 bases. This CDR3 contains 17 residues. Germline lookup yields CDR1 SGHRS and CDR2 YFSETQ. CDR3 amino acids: CASSPGHNTGDTGELFF. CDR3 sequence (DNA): TGCGCCAGCAGCCCGGGACATAATACGGGTGACACCGGGGAGCTGTTTTTT.

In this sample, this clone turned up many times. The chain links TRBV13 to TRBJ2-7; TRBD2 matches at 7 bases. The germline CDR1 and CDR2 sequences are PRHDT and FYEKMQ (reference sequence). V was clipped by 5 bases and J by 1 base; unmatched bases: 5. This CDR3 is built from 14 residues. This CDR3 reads CASSLSGTSYEQYF. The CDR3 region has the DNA TGTGCCAGCAGCCTAAGCGGGACGTCCTACGAGCAGTACTTC.

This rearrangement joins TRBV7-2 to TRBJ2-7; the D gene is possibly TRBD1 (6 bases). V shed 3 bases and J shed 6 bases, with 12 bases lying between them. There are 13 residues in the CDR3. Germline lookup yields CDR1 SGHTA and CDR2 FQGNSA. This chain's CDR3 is CASSLLTGSEQYF. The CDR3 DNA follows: TGTGCCAGCAGCTTGTTGACAGGATCCGAGCAGTACTTC.